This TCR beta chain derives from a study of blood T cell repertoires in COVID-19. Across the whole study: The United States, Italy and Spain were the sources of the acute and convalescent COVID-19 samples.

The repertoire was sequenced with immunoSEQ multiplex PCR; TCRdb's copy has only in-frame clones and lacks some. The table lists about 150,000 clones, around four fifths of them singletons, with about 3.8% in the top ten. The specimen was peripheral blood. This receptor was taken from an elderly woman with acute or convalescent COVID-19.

The CDR3 here is CASSLASNEKLFF. Written as DNA, the CDR3 is TGTGCCAGCAGCTTAGCCAGTAATGAAAAACTGTTTTTT. The chain links TRBV7-9 to TRBJ1-4, with unresolved D. The CDR3 loop spans 13 amino acids. Deletions cut 0 bases from V and 4 bases from J, with 3 bases between. Germline V gene data show CDR1 as SEHNR and CDR2 as FQNEAQ (reference sequence). The full variable domain, its missing parts supplied by reference TRBV7-9 and TRBJ1-4, is DTGVSQNPRHKITKRGQNVTFRCDPISEHNRLYWYRQTLGQGPEFLTYFQNEAQLEKSRLLSDRFSAERPKGSFSTLEIQRTEQGDSAMYLCASSLASNEKLFFGSGTQLSVL.